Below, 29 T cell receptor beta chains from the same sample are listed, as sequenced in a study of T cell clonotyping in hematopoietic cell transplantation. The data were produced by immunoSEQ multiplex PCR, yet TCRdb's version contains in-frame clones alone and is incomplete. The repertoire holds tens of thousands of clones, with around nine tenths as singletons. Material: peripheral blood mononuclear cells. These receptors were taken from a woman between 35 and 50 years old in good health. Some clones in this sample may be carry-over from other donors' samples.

CDR3 sequence: CASSFGRGNGYTF. Here the CDR3 DNA reads TGCGCCAGCAGCTTTGGCAGGGGGAATGGCTACACCTTC. The V gene is TRBV5-1, the J gene TRBJ1-2; 7 positions agree with TRBD1. The CDR3 extends over 13 amino acids. The V gene end was trimmed by 2 bases and the J gene end by 6 bases; junction bases not matched to a gene: 4. Germline V gene lookup returns CDR1 SGHRS and CDR2 YFSETQ.

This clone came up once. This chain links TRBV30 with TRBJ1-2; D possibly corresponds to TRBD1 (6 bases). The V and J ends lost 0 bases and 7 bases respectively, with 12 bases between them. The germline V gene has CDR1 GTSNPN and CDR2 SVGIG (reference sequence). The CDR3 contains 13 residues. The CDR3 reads CAWSVRQGSGYTF. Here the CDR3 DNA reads TGTGCCTGGAGTGTAAGGCAGGGGAGTGGCTACACCTTC.

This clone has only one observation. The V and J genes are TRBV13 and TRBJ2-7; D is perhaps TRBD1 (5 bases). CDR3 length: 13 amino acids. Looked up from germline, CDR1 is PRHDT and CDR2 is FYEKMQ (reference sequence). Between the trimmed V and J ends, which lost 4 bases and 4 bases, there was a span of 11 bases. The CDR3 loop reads CASSSWGLYEQYF. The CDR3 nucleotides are TGTGCCAGCAGCTCCTGGGGCCTATACGAGCAGTACTTC.

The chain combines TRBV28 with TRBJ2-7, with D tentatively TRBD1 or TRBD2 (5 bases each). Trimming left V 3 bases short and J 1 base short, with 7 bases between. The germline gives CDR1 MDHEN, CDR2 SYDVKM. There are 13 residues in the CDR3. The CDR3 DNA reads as TGTGCCAGCAGTTTTTGGGGGTCCTACGAGCAGTACTTC. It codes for CASSFWGSYEQYF.

CDR3 loop: CASSEVVGNYGYTF. CDR3 in DNA: TGTGCCAGCAGTGAAGTTGTAGGGAACTATGGCTACACCTTC. This chain joins TRBV6-1 and TRBJ1-2; D not certain. Per germline, CDR1 MNHNS and CDR2 SASEGT. Trimming stripped 1 base from V and 2 bases from J, with 8 bases between. The CDR3 consists of 14 residues.

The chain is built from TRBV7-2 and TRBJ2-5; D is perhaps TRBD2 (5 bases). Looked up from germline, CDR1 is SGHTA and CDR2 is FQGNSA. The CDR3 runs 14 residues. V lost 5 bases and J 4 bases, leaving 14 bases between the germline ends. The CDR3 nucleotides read TGTGCCAGCAGCCGTCCGGGGATTCCAGAGACCCAGTACTTC. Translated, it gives CASSRPGIPETQYF. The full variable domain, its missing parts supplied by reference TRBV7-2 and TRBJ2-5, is GAGVSQSPSNKVTEKGKDVELRCDPISGHTALYWYRQSLGQGLEFLIYFQGNSAPDKSGLPSDRFSAERTGGSVSTLTIQRTQQEDSAVYLCASSRPGIPETQYFGPGTRLLVL.

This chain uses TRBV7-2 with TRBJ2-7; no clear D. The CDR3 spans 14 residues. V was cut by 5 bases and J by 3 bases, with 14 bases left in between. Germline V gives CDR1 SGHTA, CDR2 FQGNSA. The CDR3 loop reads CASSPEARIYEQYF. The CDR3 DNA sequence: TGTGCCAGCAGCCCAGAAGCCCGAATCTACGAGCAGTACTTC.

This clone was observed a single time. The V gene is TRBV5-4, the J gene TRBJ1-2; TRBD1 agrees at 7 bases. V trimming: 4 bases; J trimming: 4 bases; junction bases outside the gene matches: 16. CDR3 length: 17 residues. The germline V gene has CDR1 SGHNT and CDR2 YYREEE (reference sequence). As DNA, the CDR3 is TGTGCCAGCAGCCGATCTACAGGGGTTTCGGGGGCCTATGGCTACACCTTC. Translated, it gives CASSRSTGVSGAYGYTF.

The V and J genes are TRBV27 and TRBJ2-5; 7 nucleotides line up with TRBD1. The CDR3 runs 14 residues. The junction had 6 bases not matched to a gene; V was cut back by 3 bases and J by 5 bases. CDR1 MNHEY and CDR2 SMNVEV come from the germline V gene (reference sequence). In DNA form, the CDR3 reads TGTGCCAGCAGTTTCTACAGGGGTGGGGAGACCCAGTACTTC. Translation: CASSFYRGGETQYF.

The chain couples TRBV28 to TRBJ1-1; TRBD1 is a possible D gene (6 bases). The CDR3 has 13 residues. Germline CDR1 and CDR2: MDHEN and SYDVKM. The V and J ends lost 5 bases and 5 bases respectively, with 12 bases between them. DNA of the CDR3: TGTGCCAGCAGTCCGGACAGTTTTACTGAAGCTTTCTTT. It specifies CASSPDSFTEAFF.

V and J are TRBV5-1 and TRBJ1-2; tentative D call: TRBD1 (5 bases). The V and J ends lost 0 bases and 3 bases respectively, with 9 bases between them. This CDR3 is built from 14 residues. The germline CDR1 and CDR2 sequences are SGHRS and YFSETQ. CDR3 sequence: CASSLAGGDYGYTF. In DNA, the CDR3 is TGCGCCAGCAGCTTGGCCGGAGGGGACTATGGCTACACCTTC.

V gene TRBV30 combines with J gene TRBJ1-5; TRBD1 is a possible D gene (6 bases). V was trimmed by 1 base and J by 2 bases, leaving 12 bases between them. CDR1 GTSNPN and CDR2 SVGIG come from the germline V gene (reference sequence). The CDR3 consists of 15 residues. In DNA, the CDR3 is TGTGCCTGGAGTGCAGGACAGTGGGGCAATCAGCCCCAGCATTTT. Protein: CAWSAGQWGNQPQHF.

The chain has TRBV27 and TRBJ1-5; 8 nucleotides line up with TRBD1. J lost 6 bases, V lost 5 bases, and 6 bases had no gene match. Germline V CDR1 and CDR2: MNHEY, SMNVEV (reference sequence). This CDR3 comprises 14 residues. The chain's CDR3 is CASSRQGLGQPQHF. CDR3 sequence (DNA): TGTGCCAGCAGTAGACAGGGGTTGGGTCAGCCCCAGCATTTT.

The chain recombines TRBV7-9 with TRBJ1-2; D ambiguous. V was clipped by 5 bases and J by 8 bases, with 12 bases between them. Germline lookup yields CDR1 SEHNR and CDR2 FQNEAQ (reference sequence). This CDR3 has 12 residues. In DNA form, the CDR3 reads TGTGCCAGCAGCCCCGGGCTGGGGGGCTACACCTTC. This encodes CASSPGLGGYTF.

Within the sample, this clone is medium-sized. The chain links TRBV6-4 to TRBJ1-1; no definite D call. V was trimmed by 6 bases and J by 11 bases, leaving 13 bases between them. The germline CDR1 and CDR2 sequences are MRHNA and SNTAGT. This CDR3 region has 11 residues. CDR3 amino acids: CASRGGREAFF. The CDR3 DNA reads TGTGCCAGCAGAGGCGGGCGTGAGGCTTTCTTT.

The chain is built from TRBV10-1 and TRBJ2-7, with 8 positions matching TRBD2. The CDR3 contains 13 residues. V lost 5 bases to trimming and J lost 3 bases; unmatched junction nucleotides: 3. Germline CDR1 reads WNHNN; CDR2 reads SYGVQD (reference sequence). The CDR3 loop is CASSPSGHYEQYF. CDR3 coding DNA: TGCGCCAGCAGTCCTAGCGGGCACTACGAGCAGTACTTC.

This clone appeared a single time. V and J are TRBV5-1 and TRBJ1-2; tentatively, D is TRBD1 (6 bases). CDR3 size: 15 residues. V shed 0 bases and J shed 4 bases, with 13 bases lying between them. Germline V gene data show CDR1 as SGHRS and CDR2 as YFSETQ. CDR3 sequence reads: CASSLASGASYGYTF. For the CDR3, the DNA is TGCGCCAGCAGCTTGGCCTCGGGGGCCAGCTATGGCTACACCTTC. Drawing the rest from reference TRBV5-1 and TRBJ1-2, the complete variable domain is KAGVTQTPRYLIKTRGQQVTLSCSPISGHRSVSWYQQTPGQGLQFLFEYFSETQRNKGNFPGRFSGRQFSNSRSEMNVSTLELGDSALYLCASSLASGASYGYTFGSGTRLTVV.

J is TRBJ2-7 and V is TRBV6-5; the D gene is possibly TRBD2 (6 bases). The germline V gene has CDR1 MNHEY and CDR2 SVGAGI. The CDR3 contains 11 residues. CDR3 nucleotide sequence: TGTGTGGCGGGGAGCTCCTACGAGCAGTACTTC. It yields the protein CVAGSSYEQYF.

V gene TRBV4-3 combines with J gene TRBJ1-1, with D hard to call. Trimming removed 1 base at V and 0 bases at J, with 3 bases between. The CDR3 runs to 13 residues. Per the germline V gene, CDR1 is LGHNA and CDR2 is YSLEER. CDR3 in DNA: TGCGCCAGCAGCCAAGGAGTGAACACTGAAGCTTTCTTT. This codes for CASSQGVNTEAFF.

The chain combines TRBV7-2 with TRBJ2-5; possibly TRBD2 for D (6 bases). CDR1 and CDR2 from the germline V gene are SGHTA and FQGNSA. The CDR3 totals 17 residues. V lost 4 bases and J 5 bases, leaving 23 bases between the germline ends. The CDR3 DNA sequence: TGTGCCAGCAGCTGGGGCTCGCGGGGCGATAGGTGGGAGACCCAGTACTTC. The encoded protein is CASSWGSRGDRWETQYF.

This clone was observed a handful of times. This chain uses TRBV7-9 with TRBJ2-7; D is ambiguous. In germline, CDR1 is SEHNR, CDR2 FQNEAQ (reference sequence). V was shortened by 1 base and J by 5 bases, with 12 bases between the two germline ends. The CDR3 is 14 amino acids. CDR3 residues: CASSLGLVANEQYF. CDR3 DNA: TGTGCCAGCAGCTTAGGGCTAGTCGCCAACGAGCAGTACTTC.

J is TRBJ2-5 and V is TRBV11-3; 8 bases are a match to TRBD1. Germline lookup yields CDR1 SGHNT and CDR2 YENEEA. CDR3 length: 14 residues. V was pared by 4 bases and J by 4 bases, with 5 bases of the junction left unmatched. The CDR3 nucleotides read TGTGCCAGCAGCTCCCCGACAGGGGCAGAGACCCAGTACTTC. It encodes CASSSPTGAETQYF.

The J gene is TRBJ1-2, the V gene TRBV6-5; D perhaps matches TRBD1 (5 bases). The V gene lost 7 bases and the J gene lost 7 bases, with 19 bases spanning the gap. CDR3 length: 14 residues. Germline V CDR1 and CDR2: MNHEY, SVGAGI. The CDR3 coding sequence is TGTGCCAGCACCGACCTGGGGGGTGGCCCTGGCTACACCTTC. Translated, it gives CASTDLGGGPGYTF.

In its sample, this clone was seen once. The CDR3 reads CASSVGTSGSNEQFF. CDR3 DNA: TGTGCCAGCAGTGTCGGGACTAGCGGGAGCAATGAGCAGTTCTTC. V gene TRBV6-1 combines with J gene TRBJ2-1; 14 bases fit TRBD2. This CDR3 comprises 15 residues. The germline CDR1 and CDR2 sequences are MNHNS and SASEGT. Unmatched junction bases numbered 2, after V lost 4 bases and J lost 6 bases.

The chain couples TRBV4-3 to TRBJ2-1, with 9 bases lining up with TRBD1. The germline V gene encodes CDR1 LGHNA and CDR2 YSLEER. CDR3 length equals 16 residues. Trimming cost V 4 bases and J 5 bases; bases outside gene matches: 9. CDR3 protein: CASSLQPGQGDNEQFF. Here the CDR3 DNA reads TGCGCCAGCAGCCTCCAACCGGGACAGGGTGACAATGAGCAGTTCTTC.

This CDR3 reads CASSERTPVYNEQFF. Here the CDR3 DNA reads TGTGCCAGCAGTGAACGGACACCCGTCTACAATGAGCAGTTCTTC. The chain is built from TRBV25-1 and TRBJ2-1, with a tentative D call TRBD1 (5 bases). This CDR3 contains 15 residues. Germline values: CDR1 MGHDK, CDR2 SYGVNS. V shed 2 bases and J shed 3 bases, with 11 bases lying between them.

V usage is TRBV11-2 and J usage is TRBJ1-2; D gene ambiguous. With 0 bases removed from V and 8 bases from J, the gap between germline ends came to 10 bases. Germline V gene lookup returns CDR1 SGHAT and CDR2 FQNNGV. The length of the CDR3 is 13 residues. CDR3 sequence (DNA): TGTGCCAGCAGCTTAGATTTGGAGAGCGGCTACACCTTC. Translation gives CASSLDLESGYTF.

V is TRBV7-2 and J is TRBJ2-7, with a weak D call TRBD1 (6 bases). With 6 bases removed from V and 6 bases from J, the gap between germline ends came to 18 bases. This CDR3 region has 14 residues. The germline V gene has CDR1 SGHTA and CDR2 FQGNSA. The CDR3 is CASRTGQTSIEQYF. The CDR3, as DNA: TGTGCCAGCAGAACCGGACAGACCTCGATCGAGCAGTACTTC. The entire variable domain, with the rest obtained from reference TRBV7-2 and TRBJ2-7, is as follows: GAGVSQSPSNKVTEKGKDVELRCDPISGHTALYWYRQSLGQGLEFLIYFQGNSAPDKSGLPSDRFSAERTGGSVSTLTIQRTQQEDSAVYLCASRTGQTSIEQYFGPGTRLTVT.

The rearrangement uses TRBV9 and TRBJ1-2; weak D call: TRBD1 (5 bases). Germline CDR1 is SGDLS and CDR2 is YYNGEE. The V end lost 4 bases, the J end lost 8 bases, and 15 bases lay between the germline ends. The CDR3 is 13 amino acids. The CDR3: CASSPGRGWGYTF. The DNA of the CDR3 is TGTGCCAGCAGCCCGGGGCGCGGATGGGGCTACACCTTC.